Included here is one TCR beta chain sequence, with context. The method was immunoSEQ multiplex PCR; TCRdb's version includes in-frame clones alone and lacks a portion of them. This table holds about 150,000 clones, over 90% found once. This record comes from a study of control samples from healthy donors and cancer patients. The junction had 3 bases not matched to a gene; V was cut back by 9 bases and J by 0 bases. The length of the CDR3 is 14 residues. Germline V gene data show CDR1 as LNHDA and CDR2 as SQIVND (reference sequence). This rearrangement joins TRBV19 to TRBJ1-5, with 9 positions matching TRBD1. The sequence derives from a man aged 45 to 65 in good health. Sequencing was performed on blood. CDR3 region: CASGTGYSNQPQHF. CDR3 DNA sequence: TGTGCCAGCGGGACAGGGTATAGCAATCAGCCCCAGCATTTT. The variable domain in full, with the rest retrieved from reference TRBV19 and TRBJ1-5, is DGGITQSPKYLFRKEGQNVTLSCEQNLNHDAMYWYRQDPGQGLRLIYYSQIVNDFQKGDIAEGYSVSREKKESFPLTVTSAQKNPTAFYLCASGTGYSNQPQHFGDGTRLSIL.